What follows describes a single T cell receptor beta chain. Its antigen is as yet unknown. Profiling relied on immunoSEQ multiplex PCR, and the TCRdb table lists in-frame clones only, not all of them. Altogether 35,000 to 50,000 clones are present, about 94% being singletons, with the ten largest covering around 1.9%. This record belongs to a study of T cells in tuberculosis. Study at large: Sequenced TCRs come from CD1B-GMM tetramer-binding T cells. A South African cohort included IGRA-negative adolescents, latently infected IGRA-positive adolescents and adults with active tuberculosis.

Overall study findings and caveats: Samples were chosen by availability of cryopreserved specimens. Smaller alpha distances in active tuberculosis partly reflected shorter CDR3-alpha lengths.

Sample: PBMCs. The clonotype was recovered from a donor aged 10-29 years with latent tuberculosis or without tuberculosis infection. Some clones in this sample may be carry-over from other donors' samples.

CDR3 coding DNA: TGCGCCAGCAGTCCGGTGCTCGGCTACGAGCAGTACTTC. Its protein product is CASSPVLGYEQYF. The gene calls are TRBV10-1 and TRBJ2-7; no firm D call. Trimming left V 5 bases short and J 3 bases short, with 11 bases between. The CDR3 contains 13 residues. The germline gives CDR1 WNHNN, CDR2 SYGVQD (reference sequence).